This TCR beta chain was obtained from a study of T cell responses to AZD1222 COVID-19 vaccine. For the study at large: The study pooled second doses at about 4 or about 12 weeks.

There are 16 residues in the CDR3. Germline-derived CDR1 and CDR2 are LGHNA and YSLEER. V was clipped by 2 bases and J by 0 bases, with 14 bases between them. Study-wide results and limits: No day 14 peak samples; only post-peak repertoires were characterized. Just a handful of AZD1222 recipients tested seropositive at baseline.

This clone showed up just a few times. Its target is not known. Using immunoSEQ multiplex PCR, the repertoire was profiled, and TCRdb retains in-frame clones only, with some absent. This sample has 110,000 or so clones; around 76% occur once, and the top ten carry 4.5% to 6%. Here the sequenced sample was peripheral blood, taken on day 0 of AZD1222 vaccination. The receptor was isolated from an adult in good health. V and J are TRBV4-3 and TRBJ2-7, with a weak D call TRBD2 (5 bases). This CDR3 is CASSQTIRGGSYEQYF. DNA for the CDR3: TGCGCCAGCAGCCAAACCATTCGGGGTGGCTCCTACGAGCAGTACTTC.